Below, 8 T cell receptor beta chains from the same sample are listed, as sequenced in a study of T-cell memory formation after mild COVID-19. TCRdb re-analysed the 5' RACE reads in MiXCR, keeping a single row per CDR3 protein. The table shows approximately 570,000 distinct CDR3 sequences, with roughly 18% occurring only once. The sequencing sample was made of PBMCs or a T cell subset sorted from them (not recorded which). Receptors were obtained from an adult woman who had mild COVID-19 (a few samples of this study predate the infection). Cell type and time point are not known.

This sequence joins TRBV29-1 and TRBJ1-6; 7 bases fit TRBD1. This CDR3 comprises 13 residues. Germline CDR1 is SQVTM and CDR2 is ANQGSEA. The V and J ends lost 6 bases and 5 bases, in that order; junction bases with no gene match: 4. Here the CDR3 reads CSVDQGDNSPLHF. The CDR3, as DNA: TGCAGCGTGGACCAGGGGGATAATTCACCCCTCCACTTT.

CDR3 residues: CASREQGGNQPQHF. CDR3 nucleotides: TGTGCCAGCAGGGAACAGGGAGGGAATCAGCCCCAGCATTTT. This sequence joins TRBV6-5 and TRBJ1-5; D is possibly TRBD1 (6 bases). Germline assignment: CDR1 MNHEY and CDR2 SVGAGI. This CDR3 has 14 amino acids. Trimming pared 6 bases from V and 4 bases from J, leaving 13 bases between.

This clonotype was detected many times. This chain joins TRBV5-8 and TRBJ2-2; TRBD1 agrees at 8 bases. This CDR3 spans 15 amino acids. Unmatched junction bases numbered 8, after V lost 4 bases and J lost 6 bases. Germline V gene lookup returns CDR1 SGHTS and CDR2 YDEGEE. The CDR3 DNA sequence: TGTGCCAGCAGCCCCGGACAGGGTTGGGCCGGGGAGCTGTTTTTT. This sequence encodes CASSPGQGWAGELFF. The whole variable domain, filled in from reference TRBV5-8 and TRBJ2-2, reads EAGVTQSPTHLIKTRGQQATLRCSPISGHTSVYWYQQALGLGLQFLLWYDEGEERNRGNFPPRFSGRQFPNYSSELNVNALELEDSALYLCASSPGQGWAGELFFGEGSRLTVL.

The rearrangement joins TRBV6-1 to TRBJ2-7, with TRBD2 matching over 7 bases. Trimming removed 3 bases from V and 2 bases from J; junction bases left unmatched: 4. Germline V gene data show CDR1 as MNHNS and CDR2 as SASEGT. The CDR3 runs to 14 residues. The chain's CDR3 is CASSEGGGTYEQYF. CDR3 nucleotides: TGTGCCAGCAGTGAGGGCGGGGGAACCTACGAGCAGTACTTC.

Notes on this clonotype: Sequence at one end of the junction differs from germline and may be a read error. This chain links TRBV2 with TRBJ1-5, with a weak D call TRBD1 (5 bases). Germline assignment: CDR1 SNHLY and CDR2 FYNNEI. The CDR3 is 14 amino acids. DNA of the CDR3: TGTGCCAGCAGCGAAGGGGCCCCCAATCAGCCCCAGCATTTT. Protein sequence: CASSEGAPNQPQHF.

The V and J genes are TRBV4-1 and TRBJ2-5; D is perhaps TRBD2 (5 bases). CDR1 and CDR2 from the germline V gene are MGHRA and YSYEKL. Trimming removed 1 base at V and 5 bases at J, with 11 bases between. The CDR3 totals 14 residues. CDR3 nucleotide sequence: TGCGCCAGCAGCCAAGTCGTGCGGGTGGAGACCCAGTACTTC. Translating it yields CASSQVVRVETQYF.

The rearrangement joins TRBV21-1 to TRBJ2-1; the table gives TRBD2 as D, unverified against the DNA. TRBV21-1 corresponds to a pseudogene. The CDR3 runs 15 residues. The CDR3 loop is CASIRLAGGYNEQFF. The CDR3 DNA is TGTGCCAGCATCCGACTAGCGGGAGGCTACAATGAGCAGTTCTTC.

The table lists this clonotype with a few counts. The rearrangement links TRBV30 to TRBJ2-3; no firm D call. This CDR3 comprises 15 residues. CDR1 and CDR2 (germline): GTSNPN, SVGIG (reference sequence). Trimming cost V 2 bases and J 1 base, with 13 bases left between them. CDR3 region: CAWSSPPAGTDTQYF. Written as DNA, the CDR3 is TGTGCCTGGAGTTCCCCCCCTGCTGGCACAGATACGCAGTATTTT. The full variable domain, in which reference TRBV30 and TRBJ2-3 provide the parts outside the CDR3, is SQTIHQWPATLVQPVGSPLSLECTVEGTSNPNLYWYRQAAGRGLQLLFYSVGIGQISSEVPQNLSASRPQDRQFILSSKKLLLSDSGFYLCAWSSPPAGTDTQYFGPGTRLTVL.